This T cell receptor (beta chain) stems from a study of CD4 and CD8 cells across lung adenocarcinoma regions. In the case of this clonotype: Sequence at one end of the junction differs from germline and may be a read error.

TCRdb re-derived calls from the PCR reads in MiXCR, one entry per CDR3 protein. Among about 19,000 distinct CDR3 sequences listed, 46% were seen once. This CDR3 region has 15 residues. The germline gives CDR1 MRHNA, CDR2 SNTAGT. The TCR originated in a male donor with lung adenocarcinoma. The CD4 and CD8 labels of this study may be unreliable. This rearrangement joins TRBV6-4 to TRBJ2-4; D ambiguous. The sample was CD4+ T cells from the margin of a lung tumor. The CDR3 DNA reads TGTGCCAGCAGTGAGGGGATGTGGGGTAAAAACACTCAGTATTTC. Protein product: CASSEGMWGKNTQYF.